The present entry profiles one TCR beta chain with its context. This CDR3 is built from 15 residues. Germline CDR1 SGHRS, CDR2 YFSETQ. Trimming took 1 base from V and 7 from J; bases not matched to a gene: 8. This record belongs to a study of blood T cell repertoires in COVID-19. About the research overall: Material from acute and convalescent COVID-19 was sourced from the United States, Italy and Spain.

Per the authors' pipeline: Cell counts per sample came from amplifying reference gene primers. Profiling relied on immunoSEQ multiplex PCR, and the TCRdb table lists in-frame clones only, not all of them. V, J and clone size derive from that table, while D and trimming were established from the DNA sequence. The sample consists of roughly 360,000 clones, over 65% of them appearing once. The J gene is TRBJ1-2, the V gene TRBV5-1, with 9 bases identical to TRBD1. The clonotype comes from a human donor with acute or convalescent COVID-19. The donor label of this sample is uncertain. The specimen was peripheral blood. For the CDR3, the DNA is TGCGCCAGCAGCTTGTCTACAGGGGGCATCTCTGGCTACACCTTC. Protein: CASSLSTGGISGYTF.